This paragraph covers one T cell receptor beta chain sequence. Its antigen is currently unknown. This record comes from a study of PD-L1 blockade in urothelial cancer. As for the study in general: Median T cell yield per blood sample was over 140,000 cells.

Time point of the sample: pretreatment peripheral blood. Locally advanced or metastatic urothelial carcinoma affected the patients. Measured with immunoSEQ multiplex PCR; TCRdb has only the in-frame clones, and not every one. The sample shows about 38,000 clones, over 80% of them seen only once. General study findings and limits: Enhanced expansion of tumor-associated blood clones at 3 weeks characterized durable-benefit patients.

This CDR3 is built from 15 residues. Germline CDR1 reads MDHEN; CDR2 reads SYDVKM. The ends were cut back, 6 bases at V and 2 bases at J, with 16 bases in the middle. The sequence derives from a man older than 75 with urothelial cancer. The sample in question was PBMCs, obtained around atezolizumab (anti-PD-L1) treatment. The chain has TRBV28 and TRBJ1-2; D ambiguous. CDR3 in DNA: TGTGCCAGCAGCCTTATTTCAGGAGGCAACTATGGCTACACCTTC. This gives the protein CASSLISGGNYGYTF.